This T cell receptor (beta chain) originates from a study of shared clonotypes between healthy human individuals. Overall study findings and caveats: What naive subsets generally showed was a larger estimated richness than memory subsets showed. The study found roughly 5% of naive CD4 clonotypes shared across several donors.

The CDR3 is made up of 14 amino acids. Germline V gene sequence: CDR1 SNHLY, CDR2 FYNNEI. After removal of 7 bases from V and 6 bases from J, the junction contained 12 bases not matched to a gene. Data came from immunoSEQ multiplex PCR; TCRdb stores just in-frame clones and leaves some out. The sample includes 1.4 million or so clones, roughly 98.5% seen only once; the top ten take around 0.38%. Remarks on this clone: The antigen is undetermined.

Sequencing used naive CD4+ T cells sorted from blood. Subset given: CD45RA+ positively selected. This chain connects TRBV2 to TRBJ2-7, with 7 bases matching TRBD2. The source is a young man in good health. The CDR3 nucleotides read TGTGCCAGCATACGGGGCTTGGGAGGGGCCGAGCAGTACTTC. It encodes CASIRGLGGAEQYF.